The 21 T cell receptor beta chains listed next were all sequenced from one sample in a study of patients and donors after allogeneic stem cell transplantation. TCRdb re-called the RT-PCR reads through MiXCR, storing one row per CDR3 protein. The table has about 150,000 distinct CDR3 sequences, approximately 37% seen once. The sample consisted of blood, either unsorted or a sorted T cell fraction (not recorded which). All receptors derive from a human donor who was either an allogeneic HSCT recipient or a stem cell or donor lymphocyte infusion donor (not recorded which). It is not recorded whose cells these are; they may come from a transplant donor.

The chain carries TRBV6-5 and TRBJ1-1; possible D gene TRBD1, 5 bases. The germline gives CDR1 MNHEY, CDR2 SVGAGI. The length of the CDR3 is 16 residues. Trimming pared 1 base from V and 1 base from J, leaving 13 bases between. This CDR3 is CASSYFGGEANTEAFF. CDR3 nucleotide sequence: TGTGCCAGCAGTTACTTTGGAGGGGAGGCGAACACTGAAGCTTTCTTT.

This clonotype has more than one count but fewer than ten. The chain employs TRBV6-5 and TRBJ1-5, with D perhaps matching TRBD1 (6 bases). The CDR3 spans 13 residues. Germline loops: CDR1 MNHEY, CDR2 SVGAGI. The ends were cut back, 4 bases at V and 4 bases at J, with 8 bases in the middle. As DNA, the CDR3 is TGTGCCAGCAGTTCGGGACAAAATCAGCCCCAGCATTTT. Translated: CASSSGQNQPQHF.

The genes are TRBV4-3 and TRBJ2-7, with D hard to call. Looked up from germline, CDR1 is LGHNA and CDR2 is YSLEER. The CDR3 extends over 14 amino acids. The V end lost 8 bases, the J end lost 1 base, and 15 bases lay between the germline ends. CDR3 in DNA: TGCGCCAGCCAGGTGTCCGATGGGTCCTACGAGCAGTACTTC. As protein: CASQVSDGSYEQYF.

V usage is TRBV2 and J usage is TRBJ2-1; 11 bases align to TRBD2. Germline assignment: CDR1 SNHLY and CDR2 FYNNEI. CDR3 size: 16 residues. J lost 0 bases, V lost 10 bases, and 8 bases had no gene match. The CDR3 DNA reads as TGTGCCAACTTTCCTGGGACTAGCGGCTCCTACAATGAGCAGTTCTTC. Translating gives CANFPGTSGSYNEQFF.

This clonotype was counted between two and nine times. The gene calls are TRBV6-2 or TRBV6-3 and TRBJ1-5; TRBD1 agrees at 7 bases. Germline CDR1 and CDR2: MNHEY and SVGEGT. V lost 0 bases, J lost 0 bases, and 8 bases stayed unmatched. CDR3 length: 18 residues. CDR3 in amino acids: CASSYSRTGSSSNQPQHF. Written as DNA, the CDR3 is TGTGCCAGCAGTTACTCCCGGACAGGATCCTCTAGCAATCAGCCCCAGCATTTT.

This clonotype was recorded only once. The chain employs TRBV12-3 or TRBV12-4 and TRBJ2-3; D remains ambiguous. Trimming cost V 0 bases and J 8 bases, with 9 bases left between them. CDR3 length: 13 residues. The CDR3 bases are TGTGCCAGCAGTTTAGCTTCTCACGGTACGCAGTATTTT. Residues: CASSLASHGTQYF.

This clonotype occurred a few times. V gene TRBV25-1 combines with J gene TRBJ2-1, with TRBD2 matching over 7 bases. The germline CDR1 and CDR2 sequences are MGHDK and SYGVNS. V was clipped by 3 bases and J by 4 bases; unmatched bases: 6. The CDR3 has 15 amino acids. This chain's CDR3 is CASSERRGSYNEQFF. CDR3 bases: TGTGCCAGCAGTGAGCGGCGGGGGTCTTACAATGAGCAGTTCTTC. Full variable domain (remainder filled in from reference TRBV25-1 and TRBJ2-1): EADIYQTPRYLVIGTGKKITLECSQTMGHDKMYWYQQDPGMELHLIHYSYGVNSTEKGDLSSESTVSRIRTEHFPLTLESARPSHTSQYLCASSERRGSYNEQFFGPGTRLTVL.

This clonotype came up once. The chain links TRBV4-1 to TRBJ1-2; a weak D match, TRBD1 (6 bases). CDR1 and CDR2 from the germline V gene are MGHRA and YSYEKL. This CDR3 spans 15 amino acids. V was shortened by 0 bases and J by 10 bases, with 18 bases between the two germline ends. The CDR3 is CASSQDSRGKRDYTF. CDR3 bases: TGCGCCAGCAGCCAAGATAGCAGGGGAAAGAGGGACTACACCTTC.

CDR3 DNA: TGTGCCAGCAGTTTATTAGGGAGTCCGTCCTACGAGCAGTACTTC. Translation gives CASSLLGSPSYEQYF. The chain joins TRBV27 to TRBJ2-7; D is possibly TRBD2 (5 bases). CDR1 is MNHEY, CDR2 SMNVEV, per germline (reference sequence). This CDR3 has 15 residues. V was cut by 1 base and J by 1 base, with 11 bases left in between.

V is TRBV6-2 or TRBV6-3 and J is TRBJ1-6; D unclear. V lost 6 bases to trimming and J lost 0 bases, with 12 bases between them. The CDR3 contains 16 residues. Germline CDR1 reads MNHEY; CDR2 reads SVGEGT. CDR3 loop: CASRLMTSSYNSPLHF. The CDR3 DNA sequence: TGTGCCAGCAGACTCATGACAAGCTCCTATAATTCACCCCTCCACTTT.

This chain links TRBV25-1 with TRBJ2-2, with D hard to call. Trimming removed 3 bases from V and 4 bases from J, with 9 bases in between. The CDR3 is made up of 14 amino acids. Germline values: CDR1 MGHDK, CDR2 SYGVNS. This CDR3 reads CASSEWGVTGELFF. The CDR3 DNA reads as TGTGCCAGCAGTGAGTGGGGTGTCACCGGGGAGCTGTTTTTT.

The J gene is TRBJ2-2, the V gene TRBV10-3; 7 nucleotides align to TRBD1. The V and J ends lost 7 bases and 3 bases, in that order; junction bases with no gene match: 5. The CDR3 runs to 14 residues. CDR1 and CDR2 from the germline V gene are ENHRY and SYGVKD. The CDR3 protein is CAITDQGDTGELFF. CDR3 in DNA: TGTGCCATCACGGACCAGGGGGACACCGGGGAGCTGTTTTTT.

V and J are TRBV11-2 and TRBJ2-3; no definite D call. Trimming took off 2 bases at V and 4 bases at J, with 13 bases between the two ends. The CDR3 runs 15 residues. Per germline, CDR1 SGHAT and CDR2 FQNNGV. The CDR3 DNA reads TGTGCCAGCAGCTTACCCCTTCCACCGCCAGATACGCAGTATTTT. Its protein product is CASSLPLPPPDTQYF.

The chain employs TRBV7-2 and TRBJ1-5; 8 bases map to TRBD1. The CDR3 is 18 residues long. CDR1 is SGHTA, CDR2 FQGNSA, per germline. V trimming: 5 bases; J trimming: 0 bases; junction bases outside the gene matches: 12. DNA for the CDR3: TGTGCCAGCAGCCTGGGACAGGCGATAACGTATAGCAATCAGCCCCAGCATTTT. Translation: CASSLGQAITYSNQPQHF.

This clonotype was seen a handful of times. The chain employs TRBV20-1 and TRBJ1-1; D call uncertain. The CDR3 length is 12 residues. The V gene's germline CDR1 is DFQATT and CDR2 SNEGSKA (reference sequence). Trimming pared 3 bases from V and 0 bases from J, leaving 5 bases between. The CDR3 is CSARSVNTEAFF. The CDR3 DNA reads as TGCAGTGCTAGGTCCGTGAACACTGAAGCTTTCTTT.

The chain joins TRBV5-6 to TRBJ2-5; tentatively, D is TRBD2 (6 bases). Trimming left V 0 bases short and J 1 base short, with 13 bases between. CDR3 length: 16 amino acids. Germline CDR1 and CDR2: SGHDT and YYEEEE. CDR3 nucleotides: TGTGCCAGCAGCTTGGGTTCGCGGGGCTTCCAAGAGACCCAGTACTTC. It codes for CASSLGSRGFQETQYF.

This clonotype was found a few times. The rearrangement links TRBV20-1 to TRBJ1-1; the D gene is possibly TRBD1 (5 bases). CDR1 and CDR2 from the germline V gene are DFQATT and SNEGSKA (reference sequence). This CDR3 region has 11 residues. The CDR3 here is CTTHGGTEAFF. CDR3 in DNA: TGCACCACCCATGGGGGCACTGAAGCTTTCTTT.

This clonotype was detected a few times. The rearrangement uses TRBV3-1 and TRBJ1-5; 7 positions agree with TRBD1. Germline V lookup: CDR1 LGHDT, CDR2 YNNKEL (reference sequence). The CDR3 totals 15 residues. J gave up 1 base and V 2 bases, and 2 bases lay outside the gene matches. The CDR3 coding sequence is TGTGCCAGCAGCCAACTACAGGGGAGCAATCAGCCCCAGCATTTT. It yields the protein CASSQLQGSNQPQHF.

The chain combines TRBV6-5 with TRBJ2-7; TRBD2 agrees at 10 bases. Trimming cost V 5 bases and J 4 bases; bases outside gene matches: 8. The CDR3 is made up of 15 amino acids. CDR1 and CDR2 from the germline V gene are MNHEY and SVGAGI. Written as DNA, the CDR3 is TGTGCCAGCAGTGATAGCGGGGGGCCAGGTTACGAGCAGTACGTC. Translating it yields CASSDSGGPGYEQYV.

The chain has TRBV7-9 and TRBJ1-1; D is unresolved. CDR3 length equals 12 residues. V was pared by 5 bases and J by 6 bases, with 10 bases between. From germline, CDR1 is SEHNR and CDR2 FQNEAQ (reference sequence). For the CDR3, the DNA is TGTGCCAGCAGCCCCCGCTCAGCTGAAGCTTTCTTT. Its translation is CASSPRSAEAFF.

This clonotype has a handful of counts. The rearrangement uses TRBV29-1 and TRBJ1-2, with D possibly TRBD1 on 5 matching bases. The length of the CDR3 is 12 residues. The germline V gene has CDR1 SQVTM and CDR2 ANQGSEA. V lost 2 bases, J lost 4 bases, and 8 bases lay in between. CDR3 sequence (DNA): TGCAGCGTTGAAAGAGGGGCCTATGGCTACACCTTC. It codes for CSVERGAYGYTF.